This section outlines one TCR beta chain sequence together with its context. These data belong to a study of blood T cell repertoires in COVID-19. Sequencing used immunoSEQ multiplex PCR; TCRdb keeps in-frame clones, though not all of them. The sample has 180,000 or so clones, 70% to 85% seen once. Germline V gene data show CDR1 as SGHTA and CDR2 as FQGNSA. CDR3 size: 14 residues. The V and J ends lost 3 bases and 4 bases respectively, with 12 bases between them. This sequence originates from a woman older than 75 with acute or convalescent COVID-19. Material: peripheral blood. This chain connects TRBV7-2 to TRBJ1-1, with D possibly being TRBD1 (6 bases). In DNA, the CDR3 is TGTGCCAGCAGCTTTACCCAGGGGACCACTGAAGCTTTCTTT. It yields the protein CASSFTQGTTEAFF.